This TCR beta chain was retrieved from a study of blood T cell repertoires in COVID-19. Study summary: Samples came from the United States, Italy and Spain, spanning acute and convalescent COVID-19. Sources were T cells, B-cell-depleted T cells, or PBMCs; the material itself was cDNA or gDNA.

Method: immunoSEQ multiplex PCR; TCRdb's copy keeps in-frame clones and lacks some. Of 430,000 or so clones detected, around nine tenths appear once; the ten largest clones hold roughly 1.4%. The CDR3 has 12 residues. Germline values: CDR1 MDHEN, CDR2 SYDVKM. After removal of 7 bases from V and 5 bases from J, the junction contained 4 bases not matched to a gene. Participants' own reports of clinical history determined their cohort assignment. During the 2 weeks before they entered the study, exposed participants had met someone with a PCR-confirmed or clinician-diagnosed COVID-19 case. Input material: PBMCs or T cells enriched from blood (not recorded which). The chain is built from TRBV28 and TRBJ2-5; TRBD2 aligns across 7 bases. The sequence came from a woman aged 18-29 years who had been exposed to COVID-19. The CDR3 nucleotides read TGTGCCAGCATGACTAGCAGGGAGACCCAGTACTTC. Its protein product is CASMTSRETQYF.